A single T cell receptor beta chain is shown here with its context. This clonotype was recorded a few times. What this receptor recognizes is not known. There are no base qualities to consult, and no much larger clone falls within one base. These data belong to a study of T cells in Graves' hyperthyroidism and ophthalmopathy (dated by TCRdb to 2018 to 2020). A note on the overall study: Peripheral blood samples were taken at the time of initial diagnosis, prior to any treatment. A discovery cohort of about a hundred patients, approximately 45 with Graves' ophthalmopathy and 55 to 60 with stable Graves' hyperthyroidism, was used to find distinguishing TCR V-J signatures. Prospective prediction of ophthalmopathy was tested in an independent validation cohort consisting of some 19 hyperthyroidism patients and about 17 patients who later progressed to ophthalmopathy. The 85 to 100 discovery patients were randomly split 7:3 into training and test sets. Thyroid tissue and blood T-cell repertoires from about six Graves' hyperthyroidism patients were also compared in the study. After blood sampling, hyperthyroidism patients were treated with methimazole at a starting dose of 30 mg daily, and ophthalmopathy patients were treated with high-dose intravenous methylprednisolone. The paper describes TCR Vbeta CDR3 sequencing of around 130 peripheral blood samples, made up of 40 to 45 ophthalmopathy patients, roughly 80 hyperthyroidism patients and approximately 17 progressor patients.

V lost 4 bases and J lost 0 bases, and the count of bases not matched to a germline gene is 9. CDR1 and CDR2, looked up from the germline V gene, are MDHEN and SYDVKM. From its cysteine to its phenylalanine, the CDR3 spans 18 amino acids. CDR3 DNA is the only sequence kept; it has 54 bases, read in frame from the first base. The TCR beta CDR3 regions were amplified from the RNA transcripts. For the first round of RT-PCR on the TCR CDR3, the HTBI primer set was used together with the Qiagen OneStep RT-PCR kit. Libraries were constructed in a second round of multiplex PCR, after which size selection and purification were carried out. The libraries were sequenced on an Illumina HiSeq2000 using paired-end 100 bp reads. The study's processing was this. SOAPnuke was used to process the raw data, throwing out any read that contained adapters or uncalled bases, had a mean Phred below 15, or lacked an exact constant-primer or identifier match. COPE v1.2.5 was used to merge high-quality paired reads, and clonotypes were defined as unique nucleotide sequences. MiTCR v1.1 was used to align clonotypes to the IMGT TRBV, TRBD and TRBJ reference segments. Analysis was restricted to V-J combinations with a frequency above 0.0001, which covered about 99% of repertoires. The TCS score was defined as F50 (clonal expansion) divided by E x V (chaos), with BLOSUM62-based TCRdist calculated between CDR3 peptides within each V-J. Welch's t-statistics and random forest reduced 500 to 650 V-J features to around 14, which were used in a naive Bayes classifier (R e1071). TCRdb's own reprocessing of the public reads used fastp at Q25 and MiXCR and kept productive beta chains. Each entry merges the rows of one CDR3 protein and shows their most common DNA and genes. The V and J calls follow TCRdb's processing rather than the paper's. The sample profile shows about 260,000 distinct CDR3 sequences; about 15% of them were found once. The ten most abundant clones make up around 28% of the sample.

Moderately to severely active disease, a Clinical Activity Score of at least 3, a NOSPECS grade of at least 4, and a duration under 3 months were present in ophthalmopathy patients. Any patient with an uncontrolled infection, another autoimmune disease, pregnancy or lactation was excluded. Diagnoses were based on clinical symptoms, serum thyroxine and TRAb, thyroid ultrasound and orbital computed tomography. Ficoll-Paque density gradient centrifugation was used to isolate PBMCs from 10 ml of fresh peripheral blood. Total RNA was extracted using Trizol reagent, and RNA quality was assessed on an Agilent 2100 Bioanalyzer. Overall study outcomes, separate from this receptor: Sample size was not statistically predetermined, and blinding of investigators to group allocation was not performed. Most expanded thyroid clonotypes (frequency above 0.001) were also detected in blood, suggesting blood repertoires may reflect thyroid immune responses. In cross-validation, a model built on a 13 V-J signature told ophthalmopathy apart from stable hyperthyroidism with about 90% sensitivity and around 84% specificity, and in testing the same model reached 80%/75%. In validation, progression to ophthalmopathy was predicted by the model with around 71% sensitivity and 72.22% specificity, a median of around 6.5 months before onset.

The receptor was isolated from a woman aged 18-29 years with Graves' ophthalmopathy. In this chain, TRBV28 is recombined with TRBJ1-1; 12 middle bases align to TRBD1. The sample taken for sequencing was blood. The CDR3 has the sequence CASSSLGTGGLMNTEAFF. Read as DNA, the sequence is TGTGCCAGCAGTTCTCTCGGGACAGGGGGCCTAATGAACACTGAAGCTTTCTTT. The reference TRBV28 and TRBJ1-1 proteins fill in what lies around the CDR3, so the full variable domain reads DVKVTQSSRYLVKRTGEKVFLECVQDMDHENMFWYRQDPGLGLRLIYFSYDVKMKEKGDIPEGYSVSREKKERFSLILESASTNQTSMYLCASSSLGTGGLMNTEAFFGQGTRLTVV.